The sample holds a few counts of the clone carrying this T cell receptor (beta chain). Its antigen is unknown. This sample is part of a study of T cell responses to AZD1222 COVID-19 vaccine. Study-level findings and limits: Elevations in Spike-specific TCR breadth and depth followed administration of two AZD1222 doses.

This CDR3 region has 15 residues. The germline gives CDR1 LNHNV, CDR2 YYDKDF (reference sequence). Unmatched junction bases numbered 4, after V lost 1 base and J lost 6 bases. Repertoires were generated with immunoSEQ multiplex PCR, while TCRdb's copy carries only in-frame clones and drops some. The sample includes roughly 250,000 clones, approximately 95% of them seen just once. This receptor was taken from an adult in good health. The chain links TRBV15 to TRBJ1-2; the match to TRBD1 covers 11 bases. The sequencing used peripheral blood, collected on day 0 of AZD1222 vaccination. CDR3 nucleotides: TGTGCCACCAGCAGAGTGGTGGGACAGGGGGATGGCTACACCTTC. This gives the protein CATSRVVGQGDGYTF.